This TCR beta chain was documented in a study of blood T cell repertoires in COVID-19. Looking at the study overall: The study drew acute and convalescent COVID-19 samples from the United States, Italy and Spain. T cells, B-cell-depleted T cells, or PBMCs provided the cDNA or gDNA that served as material.

Per the original methods: It was from reference gene primer amplification that nucleated cell counts were estimated. Sequencing was performed with immunoSEQ multiplex PCR; in TCRdb, only in-frame clones are kept and a portion is missing. Clone size and V and J calls were adopted from that table, with D and trimming inferred from the DNA. This sample yields about 160,000 clones, of which about 86% are seen a single time; 3% to 4% belongs to the top ten. Germline V CDR1 and CDR2: SGDLS, YYNGEE. This CDR3 contains 15 residues. V lost 2 bases, J lost 7 bases, and 13 bases lay in between. This clone showed up just a few times.

The sample consisted of peripheral blood. The TCR comes from a woman between 65 and 79 years old with acute or convalescent COVID-19. The chain carries TRBV9 and TRBJ1-6; tentative D call: TRBD1 (6 bases). DNA of the CDR3: TGTGCCAGCAGCGTCAGTTGGGGGCGAAATTCACCCCTCCACTTT. This gives the protein CASSVSWGRNSPLHF.